The rows below give T cell receptor beta chains drawn from one sample of a study of vaccination and CD4 T cells after COVID-19. These TCRs' antigens remain unknown. TCRdb processed the PCR reads anew with MiXCR; each CDR3 protein has one entry. The table lists about 14,000 distinct CDR3 sequences, around 60% of them singletons, with 19% in the top ten. Sample: CD4+ T cells from blood, cultured in vitro. The receptors derive from a human donor who had recovered from COVID-19. Both conserved end residues are part of each CDR3. D genes are given only for firm matches. Size is omitted from some rows. Given values are once, few, many or a class for expanded clones.

once	TRBV12-3/TRBV12-4	TRBJ1-6	TRBD1	CASSQGTGGTNSPLHF	TGTGCCAGCAGTCAGGGGACAGGGGGGACCAATTCACCCCTCCACTTT
-	TRBV6-1	TRBJ1-5	TRBD1	CASSEETGGRQPQHF	TGTGCCAGCAGTGAAGAGACAGGGGGCAGACAGCCCCAGCATTTT
once	TRBV6-1	TRBJ1-1	-	CASSARPGEITEAFF	TGTGCCAGCAGTGCCCGCCCAGGGGAAATCACTGAAGCTTTCTTT
-	TRBV27	TRBJ2-7	TRBD1	CASSLSGGHEQYF	TGTGCCAGCAGTTTATCAGGGGGCCACGAGCAGTACTTC
-	TRBV6-1	TRBJ2-4	TRBD1	CASSPRGEDRGKNIQYF	TGTGCCAGCAGTCCCCGGGGAGAGGACAGGGGTAAAAACATTCAGTACTTC
-	TRBV20-1	TRBJ2-3	TRBD2	CSARTGTSGGGPPLGTDTQYF	TGCAGTGCCAGAACTGGGACTAGCGGGGGTGGGCCCCCTTTAGGCACAGATACGCAGTATTTT
-	TRBV11-1	TRBJ2-1	TRBD2	CASSWSTSEDNEQFF	TGTGCCAGCAGCTGGAGTACTAGCGAGGACAATGAGCAGTTCTTC
-	TRBV20-1	TRBJ2-1	-	CSALGPKGNEQFF	TGCAGTGCCCTAGGACCCAAGGGCAATGAGCAGTTCTTC
few	TRBV6-1	TRBJ2-2	-	CASAEVTAGDLLHTGELFF	TGTGCCAGCGCGGAGGTTACAGCAGGAGACCTTTTACACACCGGGGAGCTGTTTTTT
-	TRBV6-1	TRBJ2-3	-	CASSERTDTQYF	TGTGCCAGCAGTGAACGCACAGATACGCAGTATTTT
-	TRBV20-1	TRBJ1-2	-	CSATDRDRGYTF	TGCAGTGCAACCGATCGGGACCGCGGCTACACCTTC
-	TRBV19	TRBJ1-2	-	CASSMQGNYGYTF	TGTGCCAGTAGTATGCAGGGTAACTATGGCTACACCTTC
-	TRBV19	TRBJ1-1	TRBD1	CASSNTGGTEAFF	TGTGCCAGTAGTAACACAGGGGGAACTGAAGCTTTCTTT
-	TRBV7-2	TRBJ2-1	-	CASSPYPRVPSYNEQFF	TGTGCCAGCAGTCCCTACCCTCGGGTTCCCTCCTACAATGAGCAGTTCTTC
-	TRBV20-1	TRBJ1-3	-	CSAAWGEISSGNTIYF	TGCAGTGCTGCGTGGGGGGAAATTAGCTCTGGAAACACCATATATTTT
-	TRBV19	TRBJ2-3	-	CASSTSPWQADTQYF	TGTGCCAGTAGTACAAGCCCCTGGCAGGCAGATACGCAGTATTTT
-	TRBV27	TRBJ1-2	-	CASSSPGVGNYGYTF	TGTGCCAGCAGTTCCCCAGGGGTGGGCAACTATGGCTACACCTTC
-	TRBV12-3/TRBV12-4	TRBJ2-3	-	CASSLSGISTDTQYF	TGTGCCAGCAGTTTGAGCGGAATAAGCACAGATACGCAGTATTTT
-	TRBV6-2/TRBV6-3	TRBJ1-5	-	CASSYSREGPQHF	TGTGCCAGCAGTTACTCCAGGGAGGGCCCCCAGCATTTT
-	TRBV27	TRBJ2-5	-	CASSFSIEETQYF	TGTGCCAGCAGTTTCAGCATAGAAGAGACCCAGTACTTC
once	TRBV20-1	TRBJ2-1	-	CSASQGGGRNEQFF	TGCAGTGCTAGTCAGGGGGGGGGGAGGAATGAGCAGTTCTTC
few	TRBV6-1	TRBJ1-6	TRBD1	CASSPGQDNSPLHF	TGTGCCAGCAGCCCAGGACAGGATAATTCACCCCTCCACTTT
-	TRBV20-1	TRBJ2-5	TRBD2	CSGSQRGQEGTQYF	TGCAGTGGGTCCCAGCGGGGGCAGGAAGGGACCCAGTACTTC
few	TRBV29-1	TRBJ1-1	-	CSVDEVNTEAFF	TGCAGCGTTGATGAAGTGAACACTGAAGCTTTCTTT
-	TRBV15	TRBJ2-1	-	CATSRDQADEQFF	TGTGCCACCAGCAGAGATCAAGCGGATGAGCAGTTCTTC
-	TRBV28	TRBJ2-5	TRBD2	CASSFPRGGFEETQYF	TGTGCCAGCAGTTTCCCCCGGGGGGGTTTCGAGGAGACCCAGTACTTC
few	TRBV6-1	TRBJ2-4	-	CASSLDGLAKNIQYF	TGTGCCAGCAGTCTGGACGGACTAGCCAAAAACATTCAGTACTTC
-	TRBV10-2	TRBJ1-5	-	CASSESMGGQPQHF	TGCGCCAGCAGTGAGTCGATGGGGGGCCAGCCCCAGCATTTT
few	TRBV20-1	TRBJ1-1	-	CSASVQGWGGTEAFF	TGCAGTGCTAGCGTGCAGGGGTGGGGTGGCACTGAAGCTTTCTTT
-	TRBV7-2	TRBJ2-7	TRBD2	CASSYGGSVYEQYF	TGTGCCAGCAGCTACGGGGGGTCCGTCTACGAGCAGTACTTC
-	TRBV11-3	TRBJ1-2	-	CASSSPRTYGYTF	TGTGCCAGCAGCTCACCGAGGACCTATGGCTACACCTTC
-	TRBV28	TRBJ2-3	TRBD1	CASSRDSPTDTQYF	TGTGCCAGCAGTCGGGACAGCCCCACAGATACGCAGTATTTT
-	TRBV12-3/TRBV12-4	TRBJ2-2	-	CASSLLGTGELFF	TGTGCCAGCAGTTTACTAGGCACCGGGGAGCTGTTTTTT
-	TRBV19	TRBJ1-1	-	CASSNPGAKTEAFF	TGTGCCAGTAGTAATCCGGGGGCGAAAACTGAAGCTTTCTTT
-	TRBV7-2	TRBJ2-7	TRBD2	CASSPTGGPSYEQYF	TGTGCCAGCAGCCCCACGGGAGGGCCCTCCTACGAGCAGTACTTC
-	TRBV7-2	TRBJ1-2	-	CASSLGVWGIGYTF	TGTGCCAGCAGCTTAGGGGTTTGGGGGATAGGCTACACCTTC
few	TRBV6-1	TRBJ2-5	-	CASREARRKTQYF	TGTGCCAGCAGGGAGGCGCGGAGAAAGACCCAGTACTTC
-	TRBV7-2	TRBJ2-7	-	CASSFTYEQYF	TGTGCCAGCAGCTTCACCTACGAGCAGTACTTC
-	TRBV12-3/TRBV12-4	TRBJ1-1	-	CASRRDERMNTEAFF	TGTGCCAGCAGAAGGGACGAAAGAATGAACACTGAAGCTTTCTTT
-	TRBV30	TRBJ1-2	-	CAWRDISYGYTF	TGTGCCTGGAGAGACATAAGCTATGGCTACACCTTC
-	TRBV5-1	TRBJ2-7	TRBD2	CASSPGGAREQYF	TGCGCCAGCAGCCCCGGGGGGGCGCGGGAGCAGTACTTC
few	TRBV10-1	TRBJ1-2	-	CASSESGGSGYTF	TGCGCCAGCAGTGAGTCTGGGGGCTCGGGCTACACCTTC
-	TRBV6-2/TRBV6-3	TRBJ2-5	-	CASSTFRGREETQYF	TGTGCCAGCAGTACCTTTCGGGGGCGCGAGGAGACCCAGTACTTC
-	TRBV20-1	TRBJ1-5	-	CSARVSNQPQHF	TGCAGTGCTAGGGTTAGCAATCAGCCCCAGCATTTT
-	TRBV19	TRBJ2-5	-	CASRATPQETQYF	TGTGCCAGTAGGGCTACTCCTCAAGAGACCCAGTACTTC
-	TRBV6-4	TRBJ1-1	-	CASSPTPNTEAFF	TGTGCCAGCAGCCCGACACCGAACACTGAAGCTTTCTTT
-	TRBV28	TRBJ2-7	-	CASSFSRGPGAQYF	TGTGCCAGCAGTTTTAGCCGAGGACCTGGTGCGCAGTACTTC
-	TRBV20-1	TRBJ2-5	-	CSARHRQGGETQYF	TGCAGTGCTAGACACCGACAGGGAGGCGAGACCCAGTACTTC
-	TRBV20-1	TRBJ2-1	-	CSARSRGPYNEQFF	TGCAGTGCTAGGAGTCGGGGACCATACAATGAGCAGTTCTTC
-	TRBV19	TRBJ1-5	-	CASRKDIRQPQHF	TGTGCCAGTAGGAAGGACATACGGCAGCCCCAGCATTTT
-	TRBV20-1	TRBJ1-5	-	CSATVGSNQPQHF	TGCAGTGCCACGGTGGGTAGCAATCAGCCCCAGCATTTT
few	TRBV30	TRBJ1-5	-	CAWSGGARNQPQHF	TGTGCCTGGAGTGGTGGGGCGAGGAATCAGCCCCAGCATTTT
-	TRBV27	TRBJ2-5	TRBD1	CASSLNRGRETQYF	TGTGCCAGCAGTTTAAACAGGGGGCGTGAGACCCAGTACTTC
-	TRBV7-2	TRBJ1-2	-	CASSLGGSGAGYTF	TGTGCCAGCAGCTTAGGGGGTTCAGGGGCTGGCTACACCTTC
-	TRBV7-9	TRBJ1-5	TRBD1	CASSFSGTGLNQPQHF	TGTGCCAGCAGCTTCTCCGGGACAGGGCTCAATCAGCCCCAGCATTTT
-	TRBV7-9	TRBJ2-5	TRBD1	CASSGQGARETQYF	TGTGCCAGCAGTGGACAGGGGGCAAGGGAGACCCAGTACTTC
-	TRBV6-1	TRBJ2-3	-	CASRDLARTQYF	TGTGCCAGCAGAGACCTAGCGCGCACGCAGTATTTT
-	TRBV15	TRBJ2-6	TRBD2	CATTPRLAGDGANVLTF	TGTGCCACCACTCCAAGACTAGCGGGGGATGGGGCCAACGTCCTGACTTTC
-	TRBV2	TRBJ1-1	-	CASMLGEATEAFF	TGTGCCAGCATGTTGGGGGAAGCCACTGAAGCTTTCTTT
-	TRBV7-3	TRBJ1-1	-	CASSFTGLQTEAFF	TGTGCCAGCAGCTTTACGGGACTCCAGACTGAAGCTTTCTTT